Detailed here is one TCR beta chain. The antigen is undetermined. The sequenced fragment ends 3 residues before the CDR3 boundary, so the rest is inferred from the germline J gene. This entry is derived from a study of T cells in women clearing cervical HPV infection. Study context: Case blood was drawn a median around 140 days after lesion detection.

Germline V gene lookup returns CDR1 MNHEY and CDR2 SVGEGT. CDR3 length: 16 amino acids. V was clipped by 6 bases and J by 1 base; unmatched bases: 11. Whole-study results and caveats: Cases carried less TRBV6-7 than controls: about 0.1% versus 0.15%.

TCR beta CDR3 amplified by multiplex PCR from roughly 1,100 ng genomic DNA. Clones were read by immunoSEQ multiplex PCR, and TCRdb kept only the in-frame ones, dropping some. Found here are 20,000 to 25,000 clones; the top ten clones hold almost 10%. The origin of this receptor is a woman between 18 and 70 years old with a cervical HPV16 infection that either progressed to CIN3+ or cleared (not recorded which). The sample was blood buffy coat. The rearrangement links TRBV6-2 or TRBV6-3 to TRBJ2-7; 8 bases are shared with TRBD1. The CDR3 here is CASRSTGTGSSYEQYF. CDR3 DNA (partial): TGTGCCAGCAGAAGCACCGGGACAGGTAGTTCCTACGAG.